The TCR beta chain under discussion was sequenced for a study of blood T cell repertoires in COVID-19. Original processing methods: Amplified reference gene primers provided the basis for estimating nucleated cell counts. Clones were read by immunoSEQ multiplex PCR, and TCRdb kept only the in-frame ones, dropping some. That table furnishes V, J and clone size, whereas the DNA furnished D and trimming. The data contain under 250,000 clones, 86% of them singletons. The junction had 5 bases not matched to a gene; V was cut back by 5 bases and J by 5 bases. Germline V gene data show CDR1 as ENHRY and CDR2 as SYGVKD. CDR3 length: 13 amino acids.

The chain is built from TRBV10-3 and TRBJ2-5; 7 bases fit TRBD2. Sequenced sample: peripheral blood. The receptor's source is a woman of 80 years or more with COVID-19, enrolled during active disease. The CDR3 DNA reads as TGTGCCATCAGTTTTACTAGCGAGGAGACCCAGTACTTC. Translation gives CAISFTSEETQYF.